This TCR beta chain was obtained from a study of cytomegalovirus exposure and HLA in healthy donors. Across the study: Early on, a data release was issued that held approximately 78 million unique TCRs from HLA-typed donors. Study-wide results and limits: Per a later analysis, roughly 17,000 TCR beta sequences showed association with HLA alleles at 0.05 false discovery rate.

Germline CDR1 is GTSNPN and CDR2 is SVGIG (reference sequence). This CDR3 region has 15 residues. V was clipped by 8 bases and J by 3 bases; unmatched bases: 13. About this clone: The target antigen is unknown.

PCR employed 60 Vbeta and 13 Jbeta primers. TCRdb's copy holds only in-frame clones and misses some; the assay was immunoSEQ multiplex PCR. This sample has some 120,000 clones, with approximately 81% found just once. This chain connects TRBV30 to TRBJ1-1; 9 bases are a match to TRBD1. Sequenced material: PBMCs. This clonotype was sampled from a young man in good health and CMV-seropositive. The CDR3 sequence: CALRMGTGWHTEAFF. The CDR3 DNA follows: TGTGCCCTAAGGATGGGGACAGGGTGGCACACTGAAGCTTTCTTT.